Shown below are 21 T cell receptor beta chains from a single sample sequenced in a study of blood T cell repertoires in COVID-19. Sequencing was performed with immunoSEQ multiplex PCR; in TCRdb, only in-frame clones are kept and a portion is missing. Among over 250,000 clones listed, under 90% were seen once. Source material: peripheral blood. The receptor source for this set is a woman aged 50 to 60 who had recovered from COVID-19.

This clone was observed once. The chain links TRBV11-2 to TRBJ2-3; a weak D match, TRBD2 (6 bases). The germline V gene encodes CDR1 SGHAT and CDR2 FQNNGV. The length of the CDR3 is 16 residues. With 1 base removed from V and 4 bases from J, the gap between germline ends came to 15 bases. CDR3 sequence reads: CASSLAGFAGPDTQYF. Written as DNA, the CDR3 is TGTGCCAGCAGCTTAGCCGGTTTCGCGGGGCCAGATACGCAGTATTTT.

With respect to this clone: Other DNA sequences in this specimen translate into the identical CDR3. The V and J genes are TRBV4-2 and TRBJ2-7; 8 nucleotides agree with TRBD1. This CDR3 comprises 15 residues. Germline V gives CDR1 LGHNA, CDR2 YNFKEQ. The V gene end was trimmed by 1 base and the J gene end by 4 bases; junction bases not matched to a gene: 6. CDR3 coding DNA: TGTGCCAGCAGCCAAGGTCGGGACAGGTCATACGAGCAGTACTTC. It specifies CASSQGRDRSYEQYF.

In its sample, this clone was seen once. The chain uses TRBV5-1 and TRBJ2-7; 9 bases are shared with TRBD2. Trimming cost V 4 bases and J 4 bases; bases outside gene matches: 9. The CDR3 totals 15 residues. Germline assignment: CDR1 SGHRS and CDR2 YFSETQ. CDR3 nucleotides: TGCGCCAGCAGCAATGAGGCTAGCGGGGAATACGAGCAGTACTTC. Its protein is CASSNEASGEYEQYF.

V and J are TRBV28 and TRBJ1-2; 7 nucleotides line up with TRBD1. The CDR3 consists of 14 residues. V dropped 6 bases and J dropped 8; count of bases not matched to a gene: 12. Germline values: CDR1 MDHEN, CDR2 SYDVKM. The CDR3 DNA reads as TGTGCCAGCAGCTCACCCTACAGGGGAGGAGGCTACACCTTC. This gives the protein CASSSPYRGGGYTF.

To note about this clone: The same CDR3 arises from other DNA sequences in this sample as well. This chain joins TRBV27 and TRBJ2-5; D remains ambiguous. The germline V gene encodes CDR1 MNHEY and CDR2 SMNVEV (reference sequence). Trimming shortened V by 3 bases and J by 4 bases, and 3 bases separated the two germline ends. The length of the CDR3 is 11 residues. The CDR3 region has the DNA TGTGCCAGCAGTTTCTTAGAGACCCAGTACTTC. This translates into CASSFLETQYF.

V and J are TRBV5-1 and TRBJ2-3, with D unclear. CDR3 length: 13 amino acids. The germline CDR1 and CDR2 sequences are SGHRS and YFSETQ. V lost 0 bases to trimming and J lost 5 bases, with 7 bases between them. The CDR3 sequence: CASSLVIGDTQYF. The CDR3 coding sequence is TGCGCCAGCAGCTTGGTAATCGGAGATACGCAGTATTTT.

V is TRBV12-3 or TRBV12-4 and J is TRBJ2-3; TRBD1 might be the D (5 bases). CDR3 length: 12 residues. V was trimmed by 6 bases and J by 7 bases, leaving 11 bases between them. CDR3 sequence reads: CASSYDSHTQYF. The CDR3, as DNA: TGTGCCAGCAGCTACGACAGCCATACGCAGTATTTT.

This sequence joins TRBV9 and TRBJ1-2, with D possibly matching TRBD1 (6 bases). This CDR3 has 14 residues. V was clipped by 3 bases and J by 5 bases, with 14 bases between them. CDR1 and CDR2 (germline): SGDLS, YYNGEE. This CDR3 reads CASSGTTGSYGYTF. Here the CDR3 DNA reads TGTGCCAGCAGCGGGACGACAGGCTCGTATGGCTACACCTTC.

This chain's CDR3 is CASRRPVIAGPDTQYF. The CDR3 region has the DNA TGCGCCAGCAGACGGCCCGTGATAGCGGGACCAGATACGCAGTATTTT. V is TRBV5-1 and J is TRBJ2-3; TRBD2 aligns across 8 bases. Germline trimming cut 5 bases from V and 4 bases from J; bases unmatched to any gene: 12. Germline CDR1 reads SGHRS; CDR2 reads YFSETQ. The CDR3 loop spans 16 amino acids.

This chain links TRBV5-4 with TRBJ1-4; unclear D gene. Deletions cut 5 bases from V and 0 bases from J, with 11 bases between. This CDR3 comprises 15 residues. Germline V gene data show CDR1 as SGHNT and CDR2 as YYREEE (reference sequence). CDR3 DNA: TGTGCCAGCAGGCCGCGAGATGCAACTAATGAAAAACTGTTTTTT. Translating gives CASRPRDATNEKLFF.

This rearrangement joins TRBV27 to TRBJ2-1; 7 nucleotides match TRBD1. The CDR3 is 15 amino acids. Germline V gives CDR1 MNHEY, CDR2 SMNVEV (reference sequence). With V trimmed by 3 bases and J by 3 bases, 5 bases remained unmatched. The CDR3, as DNA: TGTGCCAGCAGTTTGTCCGGGACAGTCTACAATGAGCAGTTCTTC. Amino acids: CASSLSGTVYNEQFF.

The chain couples TRBV5-1 to TRBJ1-1; 10 nucleotides align to TRBD1. The CDR3 spans 18 residues. Germline V gene data show CDR1 as SGHRS and CDR2 as YFSETQ. The trim removed 3 bases at V and 4 bases at J, leaving 15 bases unmatched. The chain's CDR3 is CASSSPPGQGTLSTEAFF. CDR3 nucleotides: TGCGCCAGCAGCTCCCCACCGGGACAGGGGACCCTGAGCACTGAAGCTTTCTTT. Looking up the rest from reference TRBV5-1 and TRBJ1-1 gives the full variable domain: KAGVTQTPRYLIKTRGQQVTLSCSPISGHRSVSWYQQTPGQGLQFLFEYFSETQRNKGNFPGRFSGRQFSNSRSEMNVSTLELGDSALYLCASSSPPGQGTLSTEAFFGQGTRLTVV.

The genes are TRBV9 and TRBJ1-1; 9 nucleotides align to TRBD1. Germline CDR1 SGDLS, CDR2 YYNGEE. This CDR3 contains 13 residues. V dropped 0 bases and J dropped 10; count of bases not matched to a gene: 4. CDR3 nucleotides: TGTGCCAGCAGCGTAGAACAGGGGGCTTCAGCTTTCTTT. As protein: CASSVEQGASAFF.

The chain recombines TRBV7-2 with TRBJ1-2; D perhaps matches TRBD1 (6 bases). The V gene's germline CDR1 is SGHTA and CDR2 FQGNSA. The CDR3 extends over 14 amino acids. Deletions cut 5 bases from V and 10 bases from J, with 20 bases between. The CDR3 loop is CASSLEVLGATYTF. DNA for the CDR3: TGTGCCAGCAGCCTTGAGGTTCTGGGGGCGACCTACACCTTC.

The rearrangement joins TRBV2 to TRBJ2-2, with 7 bases lining up with TRBD1. Germline CDR1 is SNHLY and CDR2 is FYNNEI. The CDR3 is 15 residues long. Unmatched junction bases numbered 9, after V lost 6 bases and J lost 5 bases. CDR3 nucleotides: TGTGCCAGCAGCAACGACAGGGTTAAGACCGGGGAGCTGTTTTTT. Protein product: CASSNDRVKTGELFF.

V is TRBV19 and J is TRBJ2-3; 7 bases are a match to TRBD2. This CDR3 contains 14 residues. CDR1 is LNHDA and CDR2 is SQIVND in the germline V gene (reference sequence). Written as DNA, the CDR3 is TGTGCAACTTCTAGCGGCCAGAACACAGATACGCAGTATTTT. Residues: CATSSGQNTDTQYF.

This rearrangement joins TRBV7-3 to TRBJ1-2; TRBD1 agrees at 9 bases. In germline, CDR1 is SGHTA, CDR2 FQGTGA. J gave up 8 bases and V 4 bases, and 8 bases lay outside the gene matches. The CDR3 is made up of 14 amino acids. The CDR3 bases are TGTGCCAGCAGCTCCTTTACAGGGGGCAAAGGCTACACCTTC. It is translated as CASSSFTGGKGYTF. The full variable domain, rest sourced from reference TRBV7-3 and TRBJ1-2, is GAGVSQTPSNKVTEKGKYVELRCDPISGHTALYWYRQSLGQGPEFLIYFQGTGAADDSGLPNDRFFAVRPEGSVSTLKIQRTERGDSAVYLCASSSFTGGKGYTFGSGTRLTVV.

The chain combines TRBV20-1 with TRBJ2-7, with D perhaps matching TRBD1 (6 bases). Between the trimmed V and J ends, which lost 2 bases and 7 bases, there was a span of 9 bases. The CDR3 extends over 11 amino acids. Germline V gene data show CDR1 as DFQATT and CDR2 as SNEGSKA (reference sequence). CDR3 DNA: TGCAGTGCTAGAAACAGGGCAGAGCAGTACTTC. This codes for CSARNRAEQYF.

This sequence joins TRBV30 and TRBJ2-7; D might be TRBD1 (5 bases). The germline gives CDR1 GTSNPN, CDR2 SVGIG (reference sequence). Trimming removed 3 bases at V and 5 bases at J, with 23 bases between. This CDR3 contains 16 residues. CDR3 DNA: TGTGCCTGGAGAGGGGTAGGGATGGGTCCCCCGAACGAGCAGTACTTC. It yields the protein CAWRGVGMGPPNEQYF. Complete variable domain (other parts from reference TRBV30 and TRBJ2-7): SQTIHQWPATLVQPVGSPLSLECTVEGTSNPNLYWYRQAAGRGLQLLFYSVGIGQISSEVPQNLSASRPQDRQFILSSKKLLLSDSGFYLCAWRGVGMGPPNEQYFGPGTRLTVT.

The chain couples TRBV14 to TRBJ1-2; perhaps TRBD1 as D (5 bases). Germline CDR1 SGHDN, CDR2 FVKESK. This CDR3 has 15 amino acids. V lost 1 base, J lost 0 bases, and 9 bases lay in between. CDR3 DNA sequence: TGTGCCAGCAGCCAAGGGGGCAGCGCTAACTATGGCTACACCTTC. It encodes CASSQGGSANYGYTF.

This clone was recorded once. The chain has TRBV14 and TRBJ1-3; weak D call: TRBD1 (5 bases). Trimming removed 0 bases at V and 6 bases at J, with 12 bases between. Germline-derived CDR1 and CDR2 are SGHDN and FVKESK. The CDR3 contains 15 residues. The CDR3 DNA is TGTGCCAGCAGCCAAGATAGACAGCGTGTAAACACCATATATTTT. Translated, it gives CASSQDRQRVNTIYF.